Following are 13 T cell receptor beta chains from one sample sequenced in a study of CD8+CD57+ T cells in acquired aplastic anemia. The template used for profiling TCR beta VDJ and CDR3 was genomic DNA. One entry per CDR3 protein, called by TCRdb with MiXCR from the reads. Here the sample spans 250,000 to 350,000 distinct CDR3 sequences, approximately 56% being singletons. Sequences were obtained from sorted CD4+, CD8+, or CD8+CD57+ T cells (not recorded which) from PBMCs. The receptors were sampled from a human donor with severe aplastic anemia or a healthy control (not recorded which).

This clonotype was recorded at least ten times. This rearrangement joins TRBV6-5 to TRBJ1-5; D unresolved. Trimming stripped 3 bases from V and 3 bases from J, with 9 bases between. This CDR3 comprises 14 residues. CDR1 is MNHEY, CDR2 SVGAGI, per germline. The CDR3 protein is CASSYTGVNQPQHF. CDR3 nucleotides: TGTGCCAGCAGTTATACTGGGGTCAATCAGCCCCAGCATTTT.

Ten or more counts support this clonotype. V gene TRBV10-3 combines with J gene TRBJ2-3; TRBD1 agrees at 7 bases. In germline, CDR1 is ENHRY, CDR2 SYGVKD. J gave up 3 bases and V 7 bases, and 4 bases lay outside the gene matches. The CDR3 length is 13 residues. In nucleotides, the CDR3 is TGTGCCATCAAAGACAGGGAAACAGATACGCAGTATTTT. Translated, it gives CAIKDRETDTQYF.

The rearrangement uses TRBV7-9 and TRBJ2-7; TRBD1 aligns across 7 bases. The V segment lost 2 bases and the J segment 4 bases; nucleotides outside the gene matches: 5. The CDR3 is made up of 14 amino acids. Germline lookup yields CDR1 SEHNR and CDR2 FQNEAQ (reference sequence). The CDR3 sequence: CASSLRTGSYEQYF. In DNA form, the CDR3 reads TGTGCCAGCAGCTTACGGACAGGTAGTTACGAGCAGTACTTC.

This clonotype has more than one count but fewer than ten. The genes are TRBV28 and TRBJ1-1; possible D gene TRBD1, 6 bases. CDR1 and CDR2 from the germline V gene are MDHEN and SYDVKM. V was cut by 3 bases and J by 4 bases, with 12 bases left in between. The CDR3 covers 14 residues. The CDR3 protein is CASSFRGGTTEAFF. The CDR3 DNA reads TGTGCCAGCAGTTTTAGGGGGGGGACCACTGAAGCTTTCTTT. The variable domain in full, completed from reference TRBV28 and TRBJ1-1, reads DVKVTQSSRYLVKRTGEKVFLECVQDMDHENMFWYRQDPGLGLRLIYFSYDVKMKEKGDIPEGYSVSREKKERFSLILESASTNQTSMYLCASSFRGGTTEAFFGQGTRLTVV.

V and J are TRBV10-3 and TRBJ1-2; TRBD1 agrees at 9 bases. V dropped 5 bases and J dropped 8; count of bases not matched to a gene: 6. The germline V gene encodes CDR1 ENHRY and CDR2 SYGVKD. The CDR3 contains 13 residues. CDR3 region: CAISQQGAGGYTF. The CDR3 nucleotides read TGTGCCATCAGTCAACAGGGGGCAGGGGGCTACACCTTC.

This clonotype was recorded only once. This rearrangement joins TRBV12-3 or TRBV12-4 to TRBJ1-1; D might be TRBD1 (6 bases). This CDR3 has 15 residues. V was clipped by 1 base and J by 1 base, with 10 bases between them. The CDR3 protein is CASSLVAGANTEAFF. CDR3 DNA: TGTGCCAGCAGTTTAGTCGCAGGGGCGAACACTGAAGCTTTCTTT.

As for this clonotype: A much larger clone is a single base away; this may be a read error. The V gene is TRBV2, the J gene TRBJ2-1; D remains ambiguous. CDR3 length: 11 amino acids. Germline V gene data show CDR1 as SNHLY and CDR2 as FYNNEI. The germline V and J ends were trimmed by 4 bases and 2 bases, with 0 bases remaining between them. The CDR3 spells CASSAYNEQFF. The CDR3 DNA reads TGTGCCAGCAGTGCCTACAATGAGCAGTTCTTC.

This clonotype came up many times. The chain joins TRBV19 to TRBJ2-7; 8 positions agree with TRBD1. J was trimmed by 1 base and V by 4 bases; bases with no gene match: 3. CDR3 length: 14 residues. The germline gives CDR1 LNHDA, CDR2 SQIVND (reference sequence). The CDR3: CASSTGQASYEQYF. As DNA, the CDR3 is TGTGCCAGTAGTACGGGACAGGCTTCCTACGAGCAGTACTTC.

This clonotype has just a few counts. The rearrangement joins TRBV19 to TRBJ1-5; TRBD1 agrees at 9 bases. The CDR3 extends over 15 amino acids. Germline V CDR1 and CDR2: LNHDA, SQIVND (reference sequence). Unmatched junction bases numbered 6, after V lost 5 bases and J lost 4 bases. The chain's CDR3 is CASSPLTGGNQPQHF. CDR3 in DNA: TGTGCCAGTAGTCCCTTGACAGGGGGGAATCAGCCCCAGCATTTT.

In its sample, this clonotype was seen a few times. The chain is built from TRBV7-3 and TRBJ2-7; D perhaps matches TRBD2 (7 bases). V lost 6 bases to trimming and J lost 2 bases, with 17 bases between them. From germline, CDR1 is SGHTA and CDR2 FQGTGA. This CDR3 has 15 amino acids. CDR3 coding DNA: TGTGCCAGCAGTCTTAGGGGGGAGGGAACCTACGAGCAGTACTTC. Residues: CASSLRGEGTYEQYF.

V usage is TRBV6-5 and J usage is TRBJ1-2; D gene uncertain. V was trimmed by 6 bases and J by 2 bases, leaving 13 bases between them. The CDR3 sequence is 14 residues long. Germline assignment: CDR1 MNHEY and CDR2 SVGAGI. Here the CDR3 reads CASSRAGKNYGYTF. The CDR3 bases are TGTGCCAGCAGCCGGGCGGGGAAAAACTATGGCTACACCTTC.

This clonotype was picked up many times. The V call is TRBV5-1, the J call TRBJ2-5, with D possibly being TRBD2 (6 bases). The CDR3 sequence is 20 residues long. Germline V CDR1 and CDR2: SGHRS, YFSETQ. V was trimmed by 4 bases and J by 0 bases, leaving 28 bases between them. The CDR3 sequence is CASSERPGLPSLIDQETQYF. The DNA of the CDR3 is TGCGCCAGCAGCGAGCGCCCGGGACTCCCCTCACTCATCGACCAAGAGACCCAGTACTTC.

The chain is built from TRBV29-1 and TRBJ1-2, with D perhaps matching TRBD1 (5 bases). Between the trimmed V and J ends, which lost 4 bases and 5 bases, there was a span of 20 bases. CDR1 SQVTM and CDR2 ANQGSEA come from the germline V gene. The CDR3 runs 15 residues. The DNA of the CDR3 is TGCAGCGTTGGGACCGTCGGGGGGGGTGTGTATGGCTACACCTTC. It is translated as CSVGTVGGGVYGYTF.